This TCR beta chain came from a study of blood T cell repertoires in COVID-19. About the study: Researchers got acute and convalescent COVID-19 samples from the United States, Italy and Spain.

Profiled with immunoSEQ multiplex PCR; TCRdb holds only in-frame clones, not every one. The sample gives more than 85,000 clones, roughly 83% of which show up once; approximately 15% is in the top ten. The germline V gene encodes CDR1 LGHNT and CDR2 FRNRAP. J lost 0 bases, V lost 6 bases, and 5 bases had no gene match. The CDR3 is 16 residues long. The rearrangement joins TRBV12-5 to TRBJ2-6, with TRBD1 identical over 7 bases. The TCR comes from a woman aged 55-70 years with acute or convalescent COVID-19. The sample taken for sequencing was peripheral blood. The CDR3 sequence: CASGPGTDSGANVLTF. The DNA for the CDR3 is TGTGCTAGTGGGCCCGGGACAGACTCTGGGGCCAACGTCCTGACTTTC. Drawing the rest from reference TRBV12-5 and TRBJ2-6, the complete variable domain is DARVTQTPRHKVTEMGQEVTMRCQPILGHNTVFWYRQTMMQGLELLAYFRNRAPLDDSGMPKDRFSAEMPDATLATLKIQPSEPRDSAVYFCASGPGTDSGANVLTFGAGSRLTVL.